Following are 14 T cell receptor beta chains from one sample sequenced in a study of T cells of healthy individuals. TCRdb used MiXCR to reprocess the 5' RACE reads, holding one entry per CDR3 protein. This table holds some 100,000 distinct CDR3 sequences, approximately 15% found once. The origin of the receptors is a human donor in good health.

This clonotype appeared many times. The V call is TRBV30, the J call TRBJ2-6, with unresolved D. The CDR3 loop spans 14 amino acids. Trimming cost V 8 bases and J 0 bases, with 11 bases left between them. CDR1 is GTSNPN and CDR2 is SVGIG in the germline V gene (reference sequence). This CDR3 reads CAGKDVSGANVLTF. CDR3 in DNA: TGTGCCGGAAAAGATGTCTCTGGGGCCAACGTCCTGACTTTC.

V usage is TRBV27 and J usage is TRBJ2-7; D may correspond to TRBD1 or TRBD2 (5 bases each). Germline V lookup: CDR1 MNHEY, CDR2 SMNVEV (reference sequence). The CDR3 contains 13 residues. Trimming stripped 2 bases from V and 4 bases from J, with 9 bases between. The CDR3 coding sequence is TGTGCCAGCAGTTTAAAGGGACCTTACGAGCAGTACTTC. Its protein product is CASSLKGPYEQYF.

This clonotype has ten or more counts. The rearrangement links TRBV20-1 to TRBJ1-1; 7 bases agree with TRBD1. This CDR3 spans 16 amino acids. The V and J ends lost 5 bases and 5 bases, in that order; junction bases with no gene match: 17. Germline V gene lookup returns CDR1 DFQATT and CDR2 SNEGSKA (reference sequence). The CDR3 DNA reads as TGCAGTGCTGGGCCGGGCAGGGGGGTGAGGAAGACTGAAGCTTTCTTT. This codes for CSAGPGRGVRKTEAFF.

This clonotype was seen many times. The CDR3 is CASRGNEQFF. CDR3 DNA: TGTGCCAGTAGGGGCAATGAGCAGTTCTTC. The chain joins TRBV18 to TRBJ2-1; weak D call: TRBD1 (5 bases). Germline V CDR1 and CDR2: KGHSH, LQKENI. Deletions cut 9 bases from V and 6 bases from J, with 6 bases between. The CDR3 runs to 10 residues.

This clonotype has just a few counts. The DNA for the CDR3 is TGCGCCAGCAGCCAAGAAAGGGGACAGCCCCAGCATTTT. Translation: CASSQERGQPQHF. J is TRBJ1-5 and V is TRBV4-3, with a weak D call TRBD1 (5 bases). Deletions cut 0 bases from V and 7 bases from J, with 7 bases between. From germline, CDR1 is LGHNA and CDR2 YSLEER. The CDR3 loop spans 13 amino acids.

The V gene is TRBV29-1, the J gene TRBJ2-1, with TRBD1 matching over 11 bases. V dropped 6 bases and J dropped 8; count of bases not matched to a gene: 6. Per germline, CDR1 SQVTM and CDR2 ANQGSEA. There are 13 residues in the CDR3. CDR3 DNA sequence: TGCAGCGTGGTTGGACAGGGGGCCGATGAGCAGTTCTTC. It encodes CSVVGQGADEQFF.

The table lists this clonotype with many counts. V usage is TRBV21-1 and J usage is TRBJ2-2; TRBD1, as called in the table, went unchecked against the DNA. TRBV21-1 has pseudogene status. This CDR3 contains 15 residues. The CDR3 loop reads CASSKERRGTGELFF. In nucleotides, the CDR3 is TGTGCCAGCAGCAAGGAACGTCGCGGGACCGGGGAGCTGTTTTTT.

The chain combines TRBV7-3 with TRBJ2-1; TRBD2 aligns across 7 bases. With 2 bases clipped from V and 7 bases from J, the junction kept 5 bases outside the gene matches. Germline V gene lookup returns CDR1 SGHTA and CDR2 FQGTGA. This CDR3 region has 14 residues. This CDR3 reads CASSLETSSNEQFF. The CDR3 DNA reads as TGTGCCAGCAGCTTAGAGACTAGCTCGAATGAGCAGTTCTTC. The full variable domain, with the rest looked up from reference TRBV7-3 and TRBJ2-1, is GAGVSQTPSNKVTEKGKYVELRCDPISGHTALYWYRQSLGQGPEFLIYFQGTGAADDSGLPNDRFFAVRPEGSVSTLKIQRTERGDSAVYLCASSLETSSNEQFFGPGTRLTVL.

This clonotype has at least ten counts. The chain couples TRBV6-2 or TRBV6-3 to TRBJ1-1; the match to TRBD1 covers 7 bases. CDR3 length: 16 residues. Germline loops: CDR1 MNHEY, CDR2 SVGEGT. Trimming removed 6 bases from V and 6 bases from J; junction bases left unmatched: 16. Here the CDR3 DNA reads TGTGCCAGCAGCCAAATAGACAGGGTAATTGACGCTGAAGCTTTCTTT. As protein: CASSQIDRVIDAEAFF.

The sample holds many counts of this clonotype. This chain uses TRBV29-1 with TRBJ2-3; D not certain. The CDR3 consists of 14 residues. Between the trimmed V and J ends, which lost 6 bases and 0 bases, there was a span of 13 bases. From germline, CDR1 is SQVTM and CDR2 ANQGSEA. DNA of the CDR3: TGCAGCGTCAGATGGGTATCTAGCACAGATACGCAGTATTTT. Its translation: CSVRWVSSTDTQYF.

This clonotype was seen only a few times. This rearrangement joins TRBV28 to TRBJ2-3, with 14 bases identical to TRBD2. This CDR3 comprises 16 residues. Looked up from germline, CDR1 is MDHEN and CDR2 is SYDVKM. Unmatched junction bases numbered 11, after V lost 7 bases and J lost 8 bases. CDR3 DNA sequence: TGTGCCAGCAACAACAGATGGGGACTAGCGGGGGCTACGCAGTATTTT. Protein product: CASNNRWGLAGATQYF.

This clonotype occurred a few times. The rearrangement links TRBV2 to TRBJ1-2; D is unclear. From germline, CDR1 is SNHLY and CDR2 FYNNEI. Deletions cut 1 base from V and 9 bases from J, with 12 bases between. This CDR3 has 13 amino acids. CDR3 in amino acids: CASSEVDGWSYTF. The CDR3 nucleotides read TGTGCCAGCAGTGAAGTCGACGGGTGGAGCTACACCTTC.

The chain uses TRBV4-1 and TRBJ2-7; TRBD2 aligns across 7 bases. CDR1 is MGHRA and CDR2 is YSYEKL in the germline V gene. CDR3 length: 14 amino acids. Unmatched junction bases numbered 6, after V lost 4 bases and J lost 3 bases. The CDR3 spells CASSRTSGIYEQYF. The CDR3 coding sequence is TGCGCCAGCAGCCGGACTAGTGGGATCTACGAGCAGTACTTC.

This clonotype was detected a few times. The V call is TRBV11-3, the J call TRBJ2-2, with unresolved D. The germline V gene encodes CDR1 SGHNT and CDR2 YENEEA. The CDR3 loop spans 14 amino acids. The ends were cut back, 0 bases at V and 6 bases at J, with 8 bases in the middle. CDR3 nucleotides: TGTGCCAGCAGCTTAGATCCGCCGTCCGGGGAGCTGTTTTTT. Encoded protein: CASSLDPPSGELFF.